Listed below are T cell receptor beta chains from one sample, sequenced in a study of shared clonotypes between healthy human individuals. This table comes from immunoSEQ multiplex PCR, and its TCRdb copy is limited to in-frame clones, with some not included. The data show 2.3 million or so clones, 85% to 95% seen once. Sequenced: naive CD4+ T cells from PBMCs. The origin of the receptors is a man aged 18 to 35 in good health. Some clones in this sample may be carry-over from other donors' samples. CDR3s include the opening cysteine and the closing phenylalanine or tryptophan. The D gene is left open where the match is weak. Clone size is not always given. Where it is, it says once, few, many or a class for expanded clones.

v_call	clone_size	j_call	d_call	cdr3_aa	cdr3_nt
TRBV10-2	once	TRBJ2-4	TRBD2	CASRESGGYRAKNIQYF	TGCGCCAGCAGAGAATCGGGGGGATATCGCGCCAAAAACATTCAGTACTTC
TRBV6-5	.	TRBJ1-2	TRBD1	CASSREGQPSYGYTF	TGTGCCAGCAGTCGCGAGGGACAGCCCTCCTATGGCTACACCTTC
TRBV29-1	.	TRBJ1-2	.	CSVWGAGAANYGYTF	TGCAGCGTGTGGGGGGCGGGAGCAGCTAACTATGGCTACACCTTC
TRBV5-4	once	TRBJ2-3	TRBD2	CASSQRLAGGADTQYF	TGTGCCAGCAGCCAGCGACTAGCGGGAGGTGCAGATACGCAGTATTTT
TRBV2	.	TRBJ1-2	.	CASSGVGGRTGYTF	TGTGCCAGCAGTGGTGTCGGGGGGAGAACTGGCTACACCTTC
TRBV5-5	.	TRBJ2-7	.	CASSLVVVSYEQYF	TGTGCCAGCAGCTTGGTAGTGGTCTCCTACGAGCAGTACTTC
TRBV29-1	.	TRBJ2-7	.	CSVLRGTYEQYF	TGCAGCGTATTAAGGGGCACCTACGAGCAGTACTTC
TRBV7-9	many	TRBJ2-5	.	CASSLAGETQYF	TGTGCCAGCAGCTTAGCGGGAGAGACCCAGTACTTC
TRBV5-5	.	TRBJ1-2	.	CASTISQGYNGYTF	TGTGCCAGCACCATATCGCAGGGGTATAATGGCTACACCTTC
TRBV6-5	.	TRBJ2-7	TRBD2	CATAPRASGYEQYF	TGTGCCACCGCCCCTAGGGCTAGCGGCTACGAGCAGTACTTC
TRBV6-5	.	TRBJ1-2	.	CASTRLDGRYGYTF	TGTGCCAGCACCCGACTTGACGGGAGATATGGCTACACCTTC
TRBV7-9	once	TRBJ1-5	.	CASSLVGSPGAIHQPQHF	TGTGCCAGCAGCTTAGTGGGGAGCCCGGGGGCGATTCATCAGCCCCAGCATTTT
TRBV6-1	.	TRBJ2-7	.	CASSDLFVTGSYEQYF	TGTGCCAGCAGTGATTTGTTTGTGACGGGATCCTACGAGCAGTACTTC
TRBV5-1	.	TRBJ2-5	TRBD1	CASSSGTAVMETQYF	TGCGCCAGCAGCTCCGGGACAGCAGTTATGGAGACCCAGTACTTC
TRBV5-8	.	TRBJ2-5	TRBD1	CASQPRTGTKETQYF	TGTGCCAGCCAGCCGAGGACAGGGACCAAAGAGACCCAGTACTTC
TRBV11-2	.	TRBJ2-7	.	CASSLDGSNYEQYF	TGTGCCAGCAGCTTAGACGGCAGCAACTACGAGCAGTACTTC
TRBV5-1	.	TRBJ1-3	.	CASSWGTAGNTIYF	TGCGCCAGCAGCTGGGGGACCGCTGGAAACACCATATATTTT
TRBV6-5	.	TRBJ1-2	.	CASSYSPGHGYTF	TGTGCCAGCAGTTACTCCCCCGGGCATGGCTACACCTTC
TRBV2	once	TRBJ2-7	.	CASKGGVAGTYEQYF	TGTGCCAGCAAGGGGGGGGTAGCGGGTACCTACGAGCAGTACTTC
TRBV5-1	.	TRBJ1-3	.	CASSLSASGNTIYF	TGCGCCAGCAGCTTGTCGGCTTCTGGAAACACCATATATTTT
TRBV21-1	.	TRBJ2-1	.	CAAGWPGQRNEQFF	TGTGCCGCGGGGTGGCCGGGACAGCGCAATGAGCAGTTCTTC
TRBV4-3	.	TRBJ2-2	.	CASSQDRPGDTGELFF	TGCGCCAGCAGCCAAGATCGGCCAGGGGACACCGGGGAGCTGTTTTTT
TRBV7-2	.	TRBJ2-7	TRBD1	CASSLGRGRYEQYF	TGTGCCAGCAGCTTAGGCAGGGGGCGCTACGAGCAGTACTTC
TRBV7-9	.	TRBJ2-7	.	CASSPRQFQQREQYF	TGTGCCAGCAGCCCAAGACAGTTCCAGCAGAGAGAGCAGTACTTC
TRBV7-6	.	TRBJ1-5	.	CASSLLARPANQPQHF	TGTGCCAGCAGCTTATTAGCCAGACCCGCTAATCAGCCCCAGCATTTT
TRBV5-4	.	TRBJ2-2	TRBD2	CASTGNSGVNTGELFF	TGTGCCAGCACCGGAAATAGCGGGGTGAACACCGGGGAGCTGTTTTTT
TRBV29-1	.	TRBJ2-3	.	CSGGWGTDTQYF	TGCAGCGGTGGGTGGGGCACAGATACGCAGTATTTT
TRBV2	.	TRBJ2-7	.	CASRGGSYEQYF	TGTGCCAGCAGGGGTGGCTCCTACGAGCAGTACTTC
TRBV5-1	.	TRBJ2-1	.	CASTGAHSYNEQFF	TGCGCCAGCACGGGGGCGCACTCCTACAATGAGCAGTTCTTC
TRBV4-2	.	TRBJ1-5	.	CASSQVDGPGNQPQHF	TGTGCCAGCAGCCAAGTGGACGGACCAGGCAATCAGCCCCAGCATTTT
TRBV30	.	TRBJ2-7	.	CAWTGNLLEEQYF	TGTGCCTGGACCGGAAACCTACTGGAAGAGCAGTACTTC
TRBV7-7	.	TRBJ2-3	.	CASSPIPGGSTDTQYF	TGTGCCAGCAGCCCAATCCCTGGAGGGAGCACAGATACGCAGTATTTT
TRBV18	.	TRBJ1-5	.	CASSPRQISNQPQHF	TGTGCCAGCTCACCACGACAGATCTCCAATCAGCCCCAGCATTTT
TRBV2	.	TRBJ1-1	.	CASSAEGSTEAFF	TGTGCCAGCAGTGCGGAGGGTAGCACTGAAGCTTTCTTT
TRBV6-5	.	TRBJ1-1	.	CASSYSTPTRGTEAFF	TGTGCCAGCAGTTACTCGACTCCAACCCGAGGCACTGAAGCTTTCTTT
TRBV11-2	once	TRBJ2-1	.	CASSPRISGHSYNEQFF	TGTGCCAGCAGCCCAAGAATATCGGGCCACTCCTACAATGAGCAGTTCTTC
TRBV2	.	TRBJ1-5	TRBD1	CASSVFADRGLRPQHF	TGTGCCAGCAGTGTTTTCGCGGACAGGGGGTTACGCCCCCAGCATTTT
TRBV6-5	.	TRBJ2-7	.	CASSYPRRSSYEQYF	TGTGCCAGCAGTTACCCCAGAAGGAGCTCCTACGAGCAGTACTTC
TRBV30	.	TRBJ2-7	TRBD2	CAWSSGSYEQYF	TGTGCCTGGTCTAGCGGATCCTACGAGCAGTACTTC
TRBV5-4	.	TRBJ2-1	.	CASSLAPRDEQFF	TGTGCCAGCAGCTTGGCCCCTAGGGATGAGCAGTTCTTC
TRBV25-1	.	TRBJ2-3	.	CASSDGQLGPTDTQYF	TGTGCCAGCAGTGATGGACAGCTCGGCCCCACAGATACGCAGTATTTT
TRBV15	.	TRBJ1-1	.	CATSRSLQQNTEAFF	TGTGCCACCAGCAGATCGTTACAGCAGAACACTGAAGCTTTCTTT
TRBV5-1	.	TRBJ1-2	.	CASRSRGESSGYTF	TGCGCCAGCCGCTCGAGAGGGGAGTCTAGTGGCTACACCTTC
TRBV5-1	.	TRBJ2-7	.	CASSSTARDYEQYF	TGCGCCAGCAGCTCGACAGCGAGGGACTACGAGCAGTACTTC
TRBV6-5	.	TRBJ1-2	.	CASSLNRDRRNGYTF	TGTGCCAGCAGTTTAAACAGGGATCGTAGGAATGGCTACACCTTC
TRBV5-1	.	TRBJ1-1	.	CASSLGTNTEAFF	TGCGCCAGCAGCTTGGGGACAAACACTGAAGCTTTCTTT
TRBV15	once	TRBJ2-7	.	CATSRARGAGNYEQYF	TGTGCCACCAGCAGAGCCCGGGGAGCGGGTAATTACGAGCAGTACTTC
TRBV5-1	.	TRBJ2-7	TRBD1	CASSLVGTGYEQYF	TGCGCCAGCAGCTTGGTAGGGACAGGTTACGAGCAGTACTTC
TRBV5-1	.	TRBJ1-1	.	CASSRGQLNTEAFF	TGCGCCAGCAGCCGCGGACAGTTGAACACTGAAGCTTTCTTT
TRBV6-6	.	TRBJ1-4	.	CASSRTSSRDEKLFF	TGTGCCAGCAGCAGGACTTCTAGTAGGGATGAAAAACTGTTTTTT
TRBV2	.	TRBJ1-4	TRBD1	CASRYDRAYEKLFF	TGTGCCAGCAGGTACGACAGGGCCTATGAAAAACTGTTTTTT
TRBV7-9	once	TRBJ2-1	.	CASSPGEGLYNEQFF	TGTGCCAGCAGCCCCGGTGAGGGACTTTACAATGAGCAGTTCTTC
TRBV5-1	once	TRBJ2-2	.	CASSSRPGATNTGELFF	TGCGCCAGCAGCTCCCGACCGGGCGCTACGAACACCGGGGAGCTGTTTTTT